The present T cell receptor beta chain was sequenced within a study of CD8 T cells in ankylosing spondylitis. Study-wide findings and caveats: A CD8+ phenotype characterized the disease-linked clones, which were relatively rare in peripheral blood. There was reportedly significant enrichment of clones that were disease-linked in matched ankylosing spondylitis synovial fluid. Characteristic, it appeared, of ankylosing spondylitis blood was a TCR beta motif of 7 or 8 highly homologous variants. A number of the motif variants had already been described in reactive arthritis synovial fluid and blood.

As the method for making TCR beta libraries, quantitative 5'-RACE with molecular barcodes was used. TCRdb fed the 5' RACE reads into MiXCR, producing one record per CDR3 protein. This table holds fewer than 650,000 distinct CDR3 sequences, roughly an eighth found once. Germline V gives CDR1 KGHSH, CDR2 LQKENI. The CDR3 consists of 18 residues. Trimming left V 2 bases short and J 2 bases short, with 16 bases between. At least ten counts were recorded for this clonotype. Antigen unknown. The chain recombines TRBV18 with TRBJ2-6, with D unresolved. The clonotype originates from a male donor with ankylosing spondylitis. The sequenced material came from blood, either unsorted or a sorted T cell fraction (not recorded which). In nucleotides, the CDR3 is TGTGCCAGCTCACCAGTAGGTACGGAGTATCCTGGGGCCAACGTCCTGACTTTC. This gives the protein CASSPVGTEYPGANVLTF.